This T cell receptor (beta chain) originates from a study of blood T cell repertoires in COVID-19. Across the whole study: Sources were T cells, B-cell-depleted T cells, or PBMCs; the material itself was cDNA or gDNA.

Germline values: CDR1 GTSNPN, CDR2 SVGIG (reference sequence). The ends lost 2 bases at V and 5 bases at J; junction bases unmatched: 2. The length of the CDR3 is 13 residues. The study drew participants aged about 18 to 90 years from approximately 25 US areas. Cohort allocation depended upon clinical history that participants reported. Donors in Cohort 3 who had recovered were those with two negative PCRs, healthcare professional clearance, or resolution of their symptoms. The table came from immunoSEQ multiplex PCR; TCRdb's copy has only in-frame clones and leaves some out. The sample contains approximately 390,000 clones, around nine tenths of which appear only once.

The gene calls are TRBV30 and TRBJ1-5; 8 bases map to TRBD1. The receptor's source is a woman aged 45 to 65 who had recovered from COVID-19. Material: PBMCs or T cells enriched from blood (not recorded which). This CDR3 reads CAWSSGGDQPQHF. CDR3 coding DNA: TGTGCCTGGAGTTCAGGGGGCGATCAGCCCCAGCATTTT.